This T cell receptor beta chain emerged from a study of blood T cell repertoires in COVID-19. Study in general: PBMCs, B-cell-depleted T cells, or T cells were the source of the cDNA or gDNA that made up the material.

This CDR3 contains 14 residues. V lost 0 bases, J lost 2 bases, and 6 bases lay in between. The V gene's germline CDR1 is SGHTA and CDR2 FQGNSA. This table comes from immunoSEQ multiplex PCR, and its TCRdb copy is limited to in-frame clones, with some not included. The data contain approximately 90,000 clones, 80% of them singletons. Only a few counts were recorded for this clone. Sequencing was done on a sample of peripheral blood. The source is a woman older than 75 with acute or convalescent COVID-19. The V gene is TRBV7-2, the J gene TRBJ2-3, with TRBD1 as a possible D gene (5 bases). CDR3 loop: CASSLATATDTQYF. The CDR3 DNA follows: TGTGCCAGCAGCTTAGCGACAGCCACAGATACGCAGTATTTT.